The rows below give T cell receptor beta chains drawn from one sample of a study of regulatory T cells in long-lasting Graves disease. MiXCR, applied by TCRdb to the multiplex PCR reads, yields one record per CDR3 protein. This sample has some 410,000 distinct CDR3 sequences, with 15% to 20% found just once. A further study also used this sample, focusing on T cells in Graves' hyperthyroidism and ophthalmopathy.

This sample comprised peripheral blood mononuclear cells (PBMCs), obtained at new diagnosis, from a patient treated with antithyroid drugs. The receptors shown here come from a woman aged 30 to 39 with Graves disease. The CDR3 runs from the conserved cysteine through the conserved F or W. Each record gives: V gene, J gene, CDR3 protein.

>TRBV2|TRBJ2-2
CASSGLADTGELFF
>TRBV4-2|TRBJ1-5
CASSQERTGQGQPQHF
>TRBV20-1|TRBJ2-1
CSARSGNNEQFF
>TRBV5-1|TRBJ2-3
CASSPTSGNGDTQYF
>TRBV18|TRBJ2-7
CASSPPGTGAWEQYF
>TRBV10-3|TRBJ2-1
CAISQGLAGLPNEQFF
>TRBV6-1|TRBJ2-7
CASRPTGTSGGEQYF
>TRBV7-9|TRBJ2-2
CASSLGAGRAAGTGELFF
>TRBV7-2|TRBJ1-1
CASSLVWQGNTEAFF
>TRBV27|TRBJ1-5
CASSLTQQGSYQPQHF
>TRBV20-1|TRBJ1-2
CSASDDRDRKTYGYTF
>TRBV6-5|TRBJ2-7
CASSYVAGEPREQYF
>TRBV28|TRBJ1-4
CASSYRTEHEKLFF
>TRBV6-1|TRBJ2-1
CASSKGGVGVTMKQFF
>TRBV27|TRBJ1-1
CASSLSRGNTEAFF
>TRBV6-1|TRBJ2-7
CASKTRIDNYEQYF
>TRBV29-1|TRBJ2-7
CSASKATGVDEQYF